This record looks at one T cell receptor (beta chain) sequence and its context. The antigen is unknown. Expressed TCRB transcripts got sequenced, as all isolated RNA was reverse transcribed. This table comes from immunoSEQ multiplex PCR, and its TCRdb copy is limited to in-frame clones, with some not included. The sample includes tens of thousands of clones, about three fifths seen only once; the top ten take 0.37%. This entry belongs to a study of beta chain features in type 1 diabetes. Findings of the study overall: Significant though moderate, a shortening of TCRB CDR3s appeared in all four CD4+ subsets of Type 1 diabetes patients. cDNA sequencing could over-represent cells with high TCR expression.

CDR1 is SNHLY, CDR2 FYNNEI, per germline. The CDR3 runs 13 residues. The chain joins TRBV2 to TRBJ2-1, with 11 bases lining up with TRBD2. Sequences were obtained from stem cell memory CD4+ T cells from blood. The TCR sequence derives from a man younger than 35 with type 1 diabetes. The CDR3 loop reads CCCASGRINEQFF. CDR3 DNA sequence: TGTTGCTGCGCTAGCGGGAGGATCAATGAGCAGTTCTTC. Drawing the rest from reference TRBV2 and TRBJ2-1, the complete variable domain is EPEVTQTPSHQVTQMGQEVILRCVPISNHLYFYWYRQILGQKVEFLVSFYNNEISEKSEIFDDQFSVERPDGSNFTLKIRSTKLEDSAMYFCCCASGRINEQFFGPGTRLTVL.